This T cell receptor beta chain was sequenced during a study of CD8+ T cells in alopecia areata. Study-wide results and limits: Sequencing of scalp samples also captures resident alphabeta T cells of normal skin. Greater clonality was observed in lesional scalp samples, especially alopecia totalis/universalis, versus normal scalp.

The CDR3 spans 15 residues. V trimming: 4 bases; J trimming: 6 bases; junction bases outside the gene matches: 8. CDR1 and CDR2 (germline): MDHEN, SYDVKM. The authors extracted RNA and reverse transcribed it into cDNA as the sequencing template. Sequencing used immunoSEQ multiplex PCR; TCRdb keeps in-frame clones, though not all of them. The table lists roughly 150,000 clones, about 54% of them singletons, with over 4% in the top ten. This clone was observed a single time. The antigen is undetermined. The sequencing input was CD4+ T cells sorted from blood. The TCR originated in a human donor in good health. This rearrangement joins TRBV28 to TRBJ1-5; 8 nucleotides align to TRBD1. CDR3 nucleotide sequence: TGTGCCAGCAGTTCAACGGACAGGGCCGCTCAGCCCCAGCATTTT. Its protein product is CASSSTDRAAQPQHF.